This T cell receptor (beta chain) was documented in a study of CXCR3-negative and CXCR3-positive naive CD8 T cells. A remark on this clonotype: Its antigen is not known.

Germline V gene lookup returns CDR1 SGHRS and CDR2 YFSETQ. The CDR3 covers 16 residues. UMI-labeled TRB cDNA libraries were prepared by 5' RACE. TCRdb reprocessed the 5' RACE reads; each CDR3 protein has one entry and no DNA is given. The sample includes over 70,000 distinct CDR3 sequences. Points from the study as a whole: Diversity ran similarly high across both naive subsets but far lower in memory CD8+ cells. Higher TRB CDR3 hydrophobicity marked CXCR3-positive naive cells relative to CXCR3-negative naive cells.

The chain couples TRBV5-1 to TRBJ2-4. This TCR was recovered from a human donor in good health. Some clones in this sample may be carry-over from other donors' samples. Sequenced sample: naive CXCR3+ CD8+ T cells from blood. Subset in this sample: CD45RO-CCR7+CD27+CD95- naive CD8+ T cells expressing CXCR3 (TNR3+). CDR3 sequence reads: CASSERPTLAKNIQYF. Supplemented by reference TRBV5-1 and TRBJ2-4, the full variable domain reads KAGVTQTPRYLIKTRGQQVTLSCSPISGHRSVSWYQQTPGQGLQFLFEYFSETQRNKGNFPGRFSGRQFSNSRSEMNVSTLELGDSALYLCASSERPTLAKNIQYFGAGTRLSVL.